The 25 T cell receptor beta chains below were found in one sample sequenced in a study of control samples from healthy donors and cancer patients. Here immunoSEQ multiplex PCR was the method, and the copy in TCRdb shows in-frame clones only, minus some. The repertoire holds 90,000 to 100,000 clones, with approximately 81% as singletons. The sequenced sample was blood. Source of these receptors: a woman in her 30s in good health.

This clone came up a few times. Additional DNA sequences in this sample encode the identical CDR3. The chain employs TRBV4-3 and TRBJ1-3; D remains unclear. Germline V gene lookup returns CDR1 LGHNA and CDR2 YSLEER. This CDR3 is built from 13 residues. The V and J ends lost 0 bases and 4 bases respectively, with 4 bases between them. CDR3 region: CASSQDGGNTIYF. CDR3 nucleotide sequence: TGCGCCAGCAGCCAAGATGGAGGAAACACCATATATTTT.

CDR3 sequence: CASRQGGRETQYF. The CDR3 coding sequence is TGTGCCAGTAGACAGGGGGGTCGGGAGACCCAGTACTTC. This chain joins TRBV19 and TRBJ2-5; 8 bases match TRBD1. Looked up from germline, CDR1 is LNHDA and CDR2 is SQIVND (reference sequence). Trimming removed 6 bases from V and 5 bases from J; junction bases left unmatched: 5. CDR3 length: 13 residues.

The chain couples TRBV12-5 to TRBJ2-6; D call uncertain. V was pared by 7 bases and J by 1 base, with 8 bases between. Germline-derived CDR1 and CDR2 are LGHNT and FRNRAP. CDR3 length: 14 amino acids. This CDR3 is CASALGSGANVLTF. The CDR3 DNA reads TGTGCTAGTGCCCTTGGTTCTGGGGCCAACGTCCTGACTTTC. Based on the CDR3 plus reference TRBV12-5 and TRBJ2-6, the full variable domain is DARVTQTPRHKVTEMGQEVTMRCQPILGHNTVFWYRQTMMQGLELLAYFRNRAPLDDSGMPKDRFSAEMPDATLATLKIQPSEPRDSAVYFCASALGSGANVLTFGAGSRLTVL.

The V gene is TRBV12-3 or TRBV12-4, the J gene TRBJ1-2; 7 bases fit TRBD1. Trimming cost V 5 bases and J 4 bases; bases outside gene matches: 4. The CDR3 loop spans 13 amino acids. CDR3 in DNA: TGTGCCAGCAGTCGACAGGGCGGCTATGGCTACACCTTC. Translated: CASSRQGGYGYTF.

This chain joins TRBV6-2 or TRBV6-3 and TRBJ2-1, with TRBD2 matching 10 bases. In germline, CDR1 is MNHEY, CDR2 SVGEGT. The J segment lost 0 bases and the V segment lost 4 bases, leaving 15 bases of the junction unmatched. This CDR3 is built from 20 residues. CDR3 DNA sequence: TGTGCCAGCAGTTTCCGAACTAGCGGGGAAACGAGGAGCTCCTACAATGAGCAGTTCTTC. Its protein is CASSFRTSGETRSSYNEQFF.

The J gene is TRBJ1-5, the V gene TRBV30, with D tentatively TRBD1 (6 bases). V lost 2 bases to trimming and J lost 0 bases, with 17 bases between them. Germline lookup yields CDR1 GTSNPN and CDR2 SVGIG (reference sequence). The length of the CDR3 is 17 residues. The CDR3 here is CAWSPQGRGFSNQPQHF. CDR3 sequence (DNA): TGTGCCTGGAGTCCACAGGGTAGGGGATTTAGCAATCAGCCCCAGCATTTT.

The gene calls are TRBV11-2 and TRBJ1-1, with D tentatively TRBD1 (5 bases). The CDR3 runs 15 residues. Germline-derived CDR1 and CDR2 are SGHAT and FQNNGV. Trimming took 0 bases from V and 3 from J, leaving 11 bases between them. The CDR3 loop is CASSLDRGRDTEAFF. Here the CDR3 DNA reads TGTGCCAGCAGCTTAGATCGAGGCAGGGACACTGAAGCTTTCTTT.

V usage is TRBV7-9 and J usage is TRBJ1-1; a weak D match, TRBD1 (5 bases). The CDR3 totals 15 residues. Trimming took 5 bases from V and 0 from J, leaving 13 bases between them. Germline V gene data show CDR1 as SEHNR and CDR2 as FQNEAQ (reference sequence). The CDR3 sequence is CASSRVGPMNTEAFF. CDR3 sequence (DNA): TGTGCCAGCAGCCGGGTGGGGCCCATGAACACTGAAGCTTTCTTT.

The chain combines TRBV29-1 with TRBJ2-5; 7 nucleotides align to TRBD2. The CDR3 spans 13 residues. Trimming removed 6 bases from V and 5 bases from J; junction bases left unmatched: 9. Germline-derived CDR1 and CDR2 are SQVTM and ANQGSEA. The CDR3 region has the DNA TGCAGCGTGGCCGGACCCGGGGGGGAGACCCAGTACTTC. Translation gives CSVAGPGGETQYF.

Written as DNA, the CDR3 is TGCGCCAGCAGCTTGGAGGCAGCCTATGGCTACACCTTC. Encoded protein: CASSLEAAYGYTF. V and J are TRBV5-1 and TRBJ1-2; D gene ambiguous. V was trimmed by 0 bases and J by 4 bases, leaving 7 bases between them. The CDR3 covers 13 residues. Germline CDR1 is SGHRS and CDR2 is YFSETQ.

This CDR3 is CASSQALAGGTDTQYF. The CDR3 DNA sequence: TGTGCCAGCAGCCAAGCGCTAGCGGGGGGCACAGATACGCAGTATTTT. This chain connects TRBV3-1 (or the pseudogene TRBV3-2) to TRBJ2-3, with 10 positions matching TRBD2. Germline CDR1 is LGHDT and CDR2 is YNNKEL (reference sequence). With V trimmed by 1 base and J by 1 base, 2 bases remained unmatched. This CDR3 region has 16 residues.

The genes are TRBV4-3 and TRBJ1-4; a possible D gene is TRBD1 (5 bases). Germline CDR1 and CDR2: LGHNA and YSLEER. The V end lost 1 base, the J end lost 0 bases, and 12 bases lay between the germline ends. The CDR3 loop spans 17 amino acids. CDR3 region: CASSQVWGRSTNEKLFF. DNA of the CDR3: TGCGCCAGCAGCCAAGTTTGGGGCCGATCAACTAATGAAAAACTGTTTTTT.

The chain joins TRBV5-4 to TRBJ2-2; 7 nucleotides align to TRBD1. This CDR3 has 15 residues. Germline CDR1 is SGHNT and CDR2 is YYREEE (reference sequence). The ends lost 0 bases at V and 5 bases at J; junction bases unmatched: 4. CDR3 loop: CASSLGQGSTGELFF. DNA of the CDR3: TGTGCCAGCAGCTTGGGACAGGGAAGTACCGGGGAGCTGTTTTTT.

In DNA form, the CDR3 reads TGTGCCAGCAGTTCAAGGGCGGGAGGCTACACCTTC. This sequence encodes CASSSRAGGYTF. The rearrangement joins TRBV12-3 or TRBV12-4 to TRBJ1-2; the D is unclear. The CDR3 is 12 amino acids. V lost 4 bases to trimming and J lost 8 bases, with 11 bases between them.

The chain combines TRBV6-5 with TRBJ1-1; no clear D gene. Per germline, CDR1 MNHEY and CDR2 SVGAGI. Trimming removed 7 bases at V and 0 bases at J, with 9 bases between. The CDR3 is 13 amino acids. For the CDR3, the DNA is TGTGCCAGCACCTACGGGGTGAACACTGAAGCTTTCTTT. Translation gives CASTYGVNTEAFF.

This chain links TRBV6-2 or TRBV6-3 with TRBJ2-1; D could derive from TRBD1 or TRBD2 (5 bases each). The germline V and J ends were trimmed by 2 bases and 5 bases, with 10 bases remaining between them. Germline CDR1 MNHEY, CDR2 SVGEGT. This CDR3 contains 14 residues. CDR3 residues: CASSYGGLNNEQFF. The CDR3 nucleotides are TGTGCCAGCAGTTACGGGGGTTTGAACAATGAGCAGTTCTTC.

The chain recombines TRBV15 with TRBJ1-3, with D unclear. V lost 0 bases to trimming and J lost 0 bases, with 6 bases between them. This CDR3 has 15 residues. Germline values: CDR1 LNHNV, CDR2 YYDKDF (reference sequence). The CDR3 protein is CATSREQFSGNTIYF. The CDR3 DNA sequence: TGTGCCACCAGCAGAGAACAGTTCTCTGGAAACACCATATATTTT.

With regard to this clone: The junction departs from germline at one end; a sequencing error may be responsible. The rearrangement links TRBV7-7 to TRBJ2-1, with 12 bases lining up with TRBD2. Germline lookup yields CDR1 SSHAT and CDR2 FNYEAQ (reference sequence). The CDR3 has 18 residues. Here the CDR3 DNA reads TGTGCTAGCAGCTTAGCGCCGTCTCTAGCGGGGGGGCCCGATGAGCAGTTCTTC. Protein sequence: CASSLAPSLAGGPDEQFF.

The chain has TRBV10-3 and TRBJ2-4; TRBD1 matches 9 bases. V lost 5 bases and J lost 1; bases outside the gene matches: 9. The CDR3 runs to 17 residues. The germline CDR1 and CDR2 sequences are ENHRY and SYGVKD. This CDR3 is CAISPLGTGKAKNIQYF. Written as DNA, the CDR3 is TGTGCCATCAGTCCCCTGGGGACAGGGAAGGCCAAAAACATTCAGTACTTC.

The chain carries TRBV7-6 and TRBJ2-6; a possible D gene is TRBD1 (6 bases). CDR1 SGHVS and CDR2 FNYEAQ come from the germline V gene. The CDR3 totals 17 residues. Trimming stripped 2 bases from V and 0 bases from J, with 11 bases between. The DNA for the CDR3 is TGTGCCAGCAGCTTAAGGGGGTTCCGCTCTGGGGCCAACGTCCTGACTTTC. It translates to CASSLRGFRSGANVLTF.

The genes are TRBV21-1 and TRBJ2-2; the D segment call TRBD2 is taken from the table without a DNA check. TRBV21-1 is reported as a pseudogene. The CDR3 runs to 19 residues. CDR3 sequence reads: CASKIPGLAGGLHTGELFF. In nucleotides, the CDR3 is TGTGCCAGTAAAATTCCCGGACTAGCGGGGGGCCTACACACCGGGGAGCTGTTTTTT.

This clone was detected only once. The genes are TRBV9 and TRBJ1-6, with D perhaps TRBD1 (6 bases). The germline V and J ends were trimmed by 8 bases and 10 bases, with 16 bases remaining between them. The germline CDR1 and CDR2 sequences are SGDLS and YYNGEE. The CDR3 contains 13 residues. Here the CDR3 reads CASSQAGASPLHF. In nucleotides, the CDR3 is TGTGCCAGTTCCCAGGCAGGGGCCTCACCCCTCCACTTT.

V gene TRBV27 combines with J gene TRBJ1-1; no definite D call. V gave up 3 bases and J gave up 1 base, with 15 bases separating them. This CDR3 has 16 residues. Germline V gene sequence: CDR1 MNHEY, CDR2 SMNVEV (reference sequence). The DNA of the CDR3 is TGTGCCAGCAGTTTCGGTATCGGCAGGCCGAACACTGAAGCTTTCTTT. This codes for CASSFGIGRPNTEAFF.

The chain uses TRBV10-1 and TRBJ1-1, with a tentative D call TRBD1 (6 bases). Per germline, CDR1 WNHNN and CDR2 SYGVQD (reference sequence). The CDR3 runs 13 residues. V shed 8 bases and J shed 5 bases, with 15 bases lying between them. This chain's CDR3 is CASQNRVGTEAFF. The DNA for the CDR3 is TGCGCCAGCCAAAACAGGGTAGGGACTGAAGCTTTCTTT.

The gene calls are TRBV11-2 and TRBJ1-6; no clear D. CDR3 length: 13 amino acids. The V gene lost 5 bases and the J gene lost 10 bases, with 12 bases spanning the gap. Germline V CDR1 and CDR2: SGHAT, FQNNGV. CDR3 bases: TGTGCCAGCAGCGTAGGGAGTGGGTCACCCCTCCACTTT. Residues: CASSVGSGSPLHF.